This T cell receptor (beta chain) was identified in a study of radiotherapy plus CTLA-4 blockade in lung cancer. TCRdb's copy holds only in-frame clones and misses some; the assay was immunoSEQ multiplex PCR. The sample holds more than 25,000 clones, roughly 83% seen once. Findings of the study overall: The study found tumor-derived TCR clones expanded in blood after radiotherapy plus ipilimumab.

Trimming took 7 bases from V and 2 from J; bases not matched to a gene: 5. Germline loops: CDR1 LNHDA, CDR2 SQIVND (reference sequence). The CDR3 sequence is 14 residues long. Remarks on this clone: No antigen is known for it.

Sample: peripheral blood, taken from a patient treated with radiotherapy plus ipilimumab. The J gene is TRBJ1-5, the V gene TRBV19; 7 bases are shared with TRBD1. This receptor was taken from a human donor with non-small cell lung cancer that progressed on radiotherapy plus ipilimumab. The CDR3 bases are TGTGCCAGTACCCCTCAGGGGGGCAATCAGCCCCAGCATTTT. Translating gives CASTPQGGNQPQHF.